This is a list of T cell receptor beta chains from one sample in a study of TIL therapy for anti-PD-1-resistant metastatic lung cancer. This table comes from immunoSEQ multiplex PCR, and its TCRdb copy is limited to in-frame clones, with some not included. The sample yields about 60,000 clones, roughly 69% seen once. Sample: blood, taken at baseline. These receptors were collected from a person aged 25 to 85 with non-small cell lung cancer. The CDR3 runs from the conserved cysteine through the conserved F or W. A D gene is named only where the DNA matches it firmly. The listing skips clone size in some rows; elsewhere it reads once, few, many or a size class.

TRBV20-1	TRBJ2-3	.	.	TGCAGTGCTAGCCCCCTCGGTACGCAGTATTTT	CSASPLGTQYF
TRBV29-1	TRBJ2-4	.	.	TGCAGCGTTGCGGTAGCCAAAAACATTCAGTACTTC	CSVAVAKNIQYF
TRBV19	TRBJ2-4	.	.	TGTGCCAGTAGTATAATTTTGGGATCACCCAAAAACATTCAGTACTTC	CASSIILGSPKNIQYF
TRBV5-4	TRBJ2-7	.	.	TGTGCCAGCAGCTCCCGAGACAGGAGCTCCTACGAGCAGTACTTC	CASSSRDRSSYEQYF
TRBV7-9	TRBJ1-5	.	.	TGTGCCAGCAGCTTAGCGGAGGATCAGCCCCAGCATTTT	CASSLAEDQPQHF
TRBV11-2	TRBJ1-1	.	.	TGTGCCAGCAGCTTGAGTAACACTGAAGCTTTCTTT	CASSLSNTEAFF
TRBV29-1	TRBJ2-1	.	once	TGCAGCGTTGGGACAGCCTACAATGAGCAGTTCTTC	CSVGTAYNEQFF
TRBV15	TRBJ2-1	TRBD2	.	TGTGCCACCAGCAGAGATGTAAGGCTAGCGGGACAGCAAGAGCAGTTCTTC	CATSRDVRLAGQQEQFF
TRBV18	TRBJ1-5	.	.	TGTGCCAGCTCACGAGGCAGGGTTAGCAATCAGCCCCAGCATTTT	CASSRGRVSNQPQHF
TRBV7-9	TRBJ2-1	TRBD2	.	TGTGCCAGCAGCCCCGGGCCCGGGAGGTACAATGAGCAGTTCTTC	CASSPGPGRYNEQFF
TRBV6-5	TRBJ1-1	.	.	TGTGCCAGCAGTTACTCGAGCGGGGTAGGGGCTTTCTTT	CASSYSSGVGAFF
TRBV10-1	TRBJ2-5	.	.	TGCGCCAGCAGGGACGGGGAGACCCAGTACTTC	CASRDGETQYF
TRBV19	TRBJ1-2	.	.	TGTGCCAGTAGTATCGAGGGGGGCTATGGCTACACCTTC	CASSIEGGYGYTF
TRBV28	TRBJ1-2	TRBD1	.	TGTGCCAGCATTGTCGGGGGACAGGGGCCCGACTATGGCTACACCTTC	CASIVGGQGPDYGYTF
TRBV7-2	TRBJ2-7	.	.	TGTGCCAGCAGAACCGGAGAAAGAAAGCAGTACTTC	CASRTGERKQYF
TRBV2	TRBJ1-2	TRBD1	few	TGTGCCAGCAGCGTGATCCGGACAGGGAACTATGGCTACACCTTC	CASSVIRTGNYGYTF
TRBV12-5	TRBJ2-1	.	.	TGTGCTAGTGGTTTGGTACAGGTGTCGGGCCCAGGAACGTCTTTAGAAGTTCCGGATGAGCAGTTCTTC	CASGLVQVSGPGTSLEVPDEQFF
TRBV7-2	TRBJ1-5	.	.	TGTGCCAGCAGCCGAGAACGTCAGCCCCAGCATTTT	CASSRERQPQHF
TRBV30	TRBJ1-1	.	.	TGTGCCTGGCGTCGCGCTTCCACTGAAGCTTTCTTT	CAWRRASTEAFF
TRBV7-8	TRBJ2-1	TRBD2	.	TGTGCCAGCAGCCCGTTTCGGGAGGCCTCCTACAATGAGCAGTTCTTC	CASSPFREASYNEQFF
TRBV5-1	TRBJ1-3	.	.	TGCGCCAGCAGCTTGTGGGATTTTGGAAACACCATATATTTT	CASSLWDFGNTIYF
TRBV5-6	TRBJ2-2	.	.	TGTGCCAGCAGCAAGGGACGGGGCGTCGGGGAGCTGTTTTTT	CASSKGRGVGELFF
TRBV7-9	TRBJ2-7	TRBD1	.	TGTGCCAGCAGCGATAACGACAGGGGCGTATGGGAGCAGTACTTC	CASSDNDRGVWEQYF
TRBV7-8	TRBJ2-5	TRBD2	.	TGTGCCAGCAGCACAACTAGCGGGGGGGAGACCCAGTACTTC	CASSTTSGGETQYF
TRBV7-7	TRBJ1-3	TRBD1	.	TGTGCTAGCAGCTTAGGAGCAGGGGGCGAAGGAAACACCATATATTTT	CASSLGAGGEGNTIYF